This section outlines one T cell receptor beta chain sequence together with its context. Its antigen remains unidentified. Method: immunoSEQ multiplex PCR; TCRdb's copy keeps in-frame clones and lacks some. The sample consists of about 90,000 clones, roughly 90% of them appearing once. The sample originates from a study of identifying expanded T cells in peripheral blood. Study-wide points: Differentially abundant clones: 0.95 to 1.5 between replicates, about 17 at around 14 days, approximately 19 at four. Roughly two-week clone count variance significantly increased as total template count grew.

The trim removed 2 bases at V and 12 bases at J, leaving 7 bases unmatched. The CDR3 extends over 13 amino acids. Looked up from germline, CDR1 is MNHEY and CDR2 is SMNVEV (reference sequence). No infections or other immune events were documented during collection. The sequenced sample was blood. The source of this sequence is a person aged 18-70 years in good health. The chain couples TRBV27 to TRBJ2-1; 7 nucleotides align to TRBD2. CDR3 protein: CASSLRTSRRQFF. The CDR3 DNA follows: TGTGCCAGCAGTTTAAGGACTAGTCGGAGGCAGTTCTTC.